The rows below give T cell receptor beta chains drawn from one sample of a study of blood T cells in healthy people across ages. MiXCR was run by TCRdb on the 5' RACE reads, yielding one entry per CDR3 protein. This sample yields about 780,000 distinct CDR3 sequences, of which more than 35% are seen a single time; about a sixth belongs to the top ten. Sequenced input: blood. These receptors all come from an elderly man in good health. Each CDR3 is given with its conserved first and last residue. D genes are given only for firm matches. Rows may omit the clone size; those that give it use once, few, many or a size class.

D: TRBD1; size: NA; V: TRBV9; J: TRBJ2-1; CDR3: CASSVSGTGLDNEQFF; DNA: TGTGCCAGCAGCGTATCCGGGACAGGTCTCGACAATGAGCAGTTCTTC
D: TRBD2; size: few; V: TRBV27; J: TRBJ2-7; CDR3: CASSQLAGVSEQYF; DNA: TGTGCCAGCAGCCAACTAGCGGGAGTTTCCGAGCAGTACTTC
D: NA; size: NA; V: TRBV29-1; J: TRBJ2-7; CDR3: CSVEDQVPGRYEQYF; DNA: TGCAGCGTTGAAGATCAGGTTCCAGGGAGGTACGAGCAGTACTTC
D: TRBD2; size: NA; V: TRBV30; J: TRBJ2-5; CDR3: CAWRYGTNYVYF; DNA: TGTGCCTGGAGGTACGGGACTAACTATGTGTACTTC
D: NA; size: few; V: TRBV7-2; J: TRBJ2-7; CDR3: CASSLVEAYEQYF; DNA: TGTGCCAGCAGCTTAGTGGAAGCCTACGAGCAGTACTTC
D: NA; size: NA; V: TRBV6-2/TRBV6-3; J: TRBJ2-7; CDR3: CASSPMPSGAQYF; DNA: TGTGCCAGCAGTCCTATGCCCAGCGGCGCGCAGTACTTC
D: NA; size: NA; V: TRBV20-1; J: TRBJ1-2; CDR3: CSAPNRDTNYGYTF; DNA: TGCAGTGCCCCGAACCGGGACACTAACTATGGCTACACCTTC
D: NA; size: NA; V: TRBV7-9; J: TRBJ1-6; CDR3: CASSARDWSGSLHF; DNA: TGTGCCAGCAGCGCTCGGGACTGGAGTGGATCCCTCCACTTT
D: NA; size: NA; V: TRBV7-2; J: TRBJ2-4; CDR3: CASSLGPGSENIQYF; DNA: TGTGCCAGCAGCTTAGGCCCAGGGAGTGAAAACATTCAGTACTTC
D: TRBD2; size: few; V: TRBV5-1; J: TRBJ2-3; CDR3: CASSLEAGGRTDTQYF; DNA: TGCGCCAGCAGCTTGGAAGCGGGAGGGCGTACAGATACGCAGTATTTT
D: TRBD1; size: few; V: TRBV13; J: TRBJ2-7; CDR3: CASSPRTGWSYEQYF; DNA: TGTGCCAGCAGCCCCCGGACAGGATGGTCCTACGAGCAGTACTTC
D: NA; size: NA; V: TRBV6-2/TRBV6-3; J: TRBJ2-7; CDR3: CASSYVGPPYEQYF; DNA: TGTGCCAGCAGTTATGTGGGACCACCCTACGAGCAGTACTTC
D: TRBD1; size: NA; V: TRBV27; J: TRBJ1-2; CDR3: CACRGGNGYTF; DNA: TGTGCCTGCAGGGGGGGCAATGGCTACACCTTC
D: NA; size: NA; V: TRBV4-3; J: TRBJ2-7; CDR3: CASSQVSAVGSEQYF; DNA: TGCGCCAGCAGCCAAGTCTCGGCAGTTGGGAGCGAGCAGTACTTC
D: NA; size: NA; V: TRBV11-2; J: TRBJ2-7; CDR3: CASGLSGPDYEQYF; DNA: TGTGCCAGCGGGTTGAGCGGGCCTGACTACGAGCAGTACTTC
D: TRBD2; size: NA; V: TRBV2; J: TRBJ2-1; CDR3: CASSESSGKGFF; DNA: TGTGCCAGCAGTGAATCTAGCGGGAAGGGGTTCTTC
D: NA; size: few; V: TRBV10-3; J: TRBJ2-7; CDR3: CAISAGDPYEQYF; DNA: TGTGCCATCAGTGCAGGGGACCCCTACGAGCAGTACTTC
D: NA; size: once; V: TRBV4-3; J: TRBJ2-1; CDR3: CASSQDAEVRGDEQFF; DNA: TGCGCCAGCAGCCAAGATGCGGAAGTGCGGGGTGATGAGCAGTTCTTC
D: NA; size: NA; V: TRBV20-1; J: TRBJ2-1; CDR3: CSAAELLYNEQFF; DNA: TGCAGTGCTGCAGAGCTACTTTACAATGAGCAGTTCTTC
D: TRBD2; size: NA; V: TRBV7-3; J: TRBJ2-3; CDR3: CASSFRTSGRGDTQYF; DNA: TGTGCCAGCAGCTTCCGGACTAGCGGGAGGGGAGATACGCAGTATTTT
D: NA; size: few; V: TRBV27; J: TRBJ2-5; CDR3: CASSLSMVGETQYF; DNA: TGTGCCAGCAGTTTATCGATGGTCGGGGAGACCCAGTACTTC
D: NA; size: NA; V: TRBV30; J: TRBJ2-4; CDR3: CAWRIGGSKNIQYF; DNA: TGTGCCTGGAGGATTGGTGGGTCCAAAAACATTCAGTACTTC
D: TRBD2; size: NA; V: TRBV5-1; J: TRBJ2-1; CDR3: CANSPGGTWNNEQFF; DNA: TGCGCCAACAGCCCGGGGGGGACCTGGAACAATGAGCAGTTCTTC
D: NA; size: NA; V: TRBV4-1; J: TRBJ2-3; CDR3: CASSQVGWASSTDTQYF; DNA: TGCGCCAGCAGCCAAGTCGGTTGGGCTTCTAGCACAGATACGCAATATTTT
D: TRBD2; size: NA; V: TRBV2; J: TRBJ2-3; CDR3: CASREGLAVDTQYF; DNA: TGTGCCAGCAGAGAGGGACTAGCGGTTGATACGCAGTATTTT
D: TRBD1; size: NA; V: TRBV7-9; J: TRBJ2-1; CDR3: CASSSGQVYNDEQFF; DNA: TGTGCCAGCAGCTCGGGACAGGTATACAATGATGAGCAGTTCTTC
D: NA; size: NA; V: TRBV12-3/TRBV12-4; J: TRBJ2-6; CDR3: CASSRRQSFAGANVRTF; DNA: TGTGCCAGCAGTCGGCGACAGAGTTTCGCTGGGGCCAACGTCCGGACTTTC
D: TRBD2; size: few; V: TRBV4-3; J: TRBJ2-3; CDR3: CASSPVVAGHGDTQYF; DNA: TGCGCCAGCAGCCCTGTAGTAGCGGGACATGGAGATACGCAGTATTTT
D: TRBD2; size: NA; V: TRBV7-3; J: TRBJ2-2; CDR3: CASSLSAGVDTGELFF; DNA: TGTGCCAGCAGCTTAAGCGCGGGAGTCGACACCGGGGAGCTGTTTTTT
D: NA; size: few; V: TRBV9; J: TRBJ2-1; CDR3: CASSRGIRAVGENEQFF; DNA: TGTGCCAGCTCCAGAGGGATTCGGGCGGTGGGGGAGAATGAGCAGTTCTTC
D: TRBD2; size: NA; V: TRBV20-1; J: TRBJ2-5; CDR3: CSAAGTSGQETQYF; DNA: TGCAGTGCTGCCGGGACTAGCGGCCAAGAGACCCAGTACTTC
D: TRBD2; size: NA; V: TRBV20-1; J: TRBJ2-3; CDR3: CSAALAATDTQYF; DNA: TGCAGTGCTGCACTAGCGGCCACAGATACGCAGTATTTT
D: TRBD1; size: NA; V: TRBV25-1; J: TRBJ1-2; CDR3: CASRPAGTAYGYTF; DNA: TGTGCCAGCAGACCCGCCGGGACAGCCTATGGCTACACCTTC
D: NA; size: few; V: TRBV5-1; J: TRBJ1-1; CDR3: CASKFGREAFF; DNA: TGCGCCAGCAAATTTGGCAGGGAAGCTTTCTTT
D: NA; size: NA; V: TRBV4-2; J: TRBJ2-3; CDR3: CASSQEGVRTDTQYF; DNA: TGTGCCAGCAGCCAAGAGGGCGTGCGCACAGATACGCAGTATTTT
D: NA; size: few; V: TRBV12-3/TRBV12-4; J: TRBJ2-3; CDR3: CAGGIGTDTQYF; DNA: TGTGCCGGCGGGATAGGGACAGATACGCAGTATTTT
D: NA; size: NA; V: TRBV18; J: TRBJ2-6; CDR3: CASSSWGVGANVLTF; DNA: TGTGCCAGCTCATCCTGGGGGGTTGGGGCCAACGTCCTGACTTTC
D: NA; size: NA; V: TRBV20-1; J: TRBJ2-1; CDR3: CSARGHGDNEQFF; DNA: TGCAGTGCTAGGGGGCACGGTGACAATGAGCAGTTCTTC
D: TRBD2; size: once; V: TRBV20-1; J: TRBJ2-3; CDR3: CSARDTGRGSTDTQYF; DNA: TGCAGTGCTAGAGATACGGGGAGGGGAAGCACAGATACGCAGTATTTT
D: NA; size: NA; V: TRBV12-3/TRBV12-4; J: TRBJ2-3; CDR3: CASRDRAGTDTQYF; DNA: TGTGCCAGCAGGGATAGAGCTGGGACAGATACGCAGTATTTT
D: NA; size: NA; V: TRBV20-1; J: TRBJ2-2; CDR3: CSARGGLTGELFF; DNA: TGCAGTGCTAGAGGAGGGCTCACCGGGGAGCTGTTTTTT
D: NA; size: many; V: TRBV12-3/TRBV12-4; J: TRBJ2-5; CDR3: CASSLGAGGGQETQYF; DNA: TGTGCCAGCTCTCTAGGGGCGGGTGGCGGCCAAGAGACCCAGTACTTC
D: NA; size: few; V: TRBV12-3/TRBV12-4; J: TRBJ1-2; CDR3: CASSFSTISHGYTF; DNA: TGTGCCAGCAGTTTCTCAACGATATCCCATGGCTACACCTTC
D: TRBD2; size: NA; V: TRBV7-2; J: TRBJ2-7; CDR3: CANSSGLAYEQYF; DNA: TGTGCCAACAGCTCTGGACTAGCCTACGAGCAGTACTTC
D: TRBD1; size: NA; V: TRBV20-1; J: TRBJ1-5; CDR3: CSASDRGDQPQHF; DNA: TGCAGTGCCTCGGACAGGGGGGATCAGCCCCAGCATTTT
D: NA; size: NA; V: TRBV12-3/TRBV12-4; J: TRBJ2-4; CDR3: CASSLSGRNIQYF; DNA: TGTGCCAGCAGTTTGTCTGGTAGAAACATTCAGTACTTC
D: TRBD2; size: NA; V: TRBV5-4; J: TRBJ2-1; CDR3: CASSYGSGRMNEQFF; DNA: TGTGCCAGCAGCTACGGTAGCGGGAGGATGAATGAGCAGTTCTTC
D: TRBD2; size: NA; V: TRBV10-3; J: TRBJ2-3; CDR3: CAISEGSGSYADTQYF; DNA: TGTGCCATCAGTGAGGGTAGCGGGAGTTATGCAGATACGCAGTATTTT
D: NA; size: NA; V: TRBV14; J: TRBJ2-1; CDR3: CASSQDTGRSSYNEQFF; DNA: TGTGCCAGCAGCCAAGATACGGGCAGGAGCTCCTACAATGAGCAGTTCTTC
D: TRBD2; size: NA; V: TRBV27; J: TRBJ2-3; CDR3: CAAGAGGQTDTQYF; DNA: TGTGCCGCGGGGGCGGGAGGACAGACAGATACGCAGTATTTT